Following are 26 T cell receptor beta chains from one sample sequenced in a study of blood T cell repertoires in COVID-19. Profiled with immunoSEQ multiplex PCR; TCRdb holds only in-frame clones, not every one. The data hold about 96,000 clones, with roughly 90% observed a single time. The sample consisted of peripheral blood. The origin of the receptors is a human donor with COVID-19, enrolled during active disease. The donor label of this sample is uncertain.

CDR3 DNA sequence: TGCGCCAGCAGCCCGTTCGTAATGACAGGTCTCGATGAGCAGTTCTTC. It translates to CASSPFVMTGLDEQFF. This chain connects TRBV4-1 to TRBJ2-1; tentative D call: TRBD1 (6 bases). CDR3 length equals 16 residues. Per germline, CDR1 MGHRA and CDR2 YSYEKL. V lost 4 bases and J lost 8, with 21 bases in between.

This rearrangement joins TRBV7-2 to TRBJ2-1; a weak D match, TRBD1 (5 bases). The V end lost 6 bases, the J end lost 7 bases, and 13 bases lay between the germline ends. CDR3 length: 13 residues. Germline lookup yields CDR1 SGHTA and CDR2 FQGNSA. The chain's CDR3 is CASRSATGNEQFF. For the CDR3, the DNA is TGTGCCAGCAGGTCTGCTACAGGAAATGAGCAGTTCTTC.

The CDR3 region has the DNA TGTGCCAGCAGCTTCGTGGGACTCGACTACAATGAGCAGTTCTTC. Protein: CASSFVGLDYNEQFF. This chain joins TRBV5-6 and TRBJ2-1; D possibly corresponds to TRBD2 (6 bases). Germline CDR1 reads SGHDT; CDR2 reads YYEEEE. V lost 2 bases to trimming and J lost 3 bases, with 12 bases between them. The CDR3 has 15 residues.

By its share, this clone is medium-sized. This chain links TRBV2 with TRBJ1-3; TRBD1 is a possible D gene (6 bases). Germline lookup yields CDR1 SNHLY and CDR2 FYNNEI. This CDR3 has 15 residues. V lost 5 bases to trimming and J lost 1 base, with 12 bases between them. The CDR3 protein is CASSRDRRSGNTIYF. The CDR3 coding sequence is TGTGCCAGCAGTCGCGACAGGAGGTCTGGAAACACCATATATTTT.

V usage is TRBV11-2 and J usage is TRBJ1-4; 7 nucleotides line up with TRBD1. Looked up from germline, CDR1 is SGHAT and CDR2 is FQNNGV. V shed 5 bases, J shed 8 bases, and the junction held 5 bases outside the gene matches. CDR3 size: 13 residues. The CDR3 DNA sequence: TGTGCCAGCAGCCCTTACAGGGGAGAAAAACTGTTTTTT. It specifies CASSPYRGEKLFF.

The chain uses TRBV3-1 (or the pseudogene TRBV3-2) and TRBJ2-1, with 8 bases matching TRBD2. CDR1 and CDR2 (germline): LGHDT, YNNKEL (reference sequence). V lost 3 bases, J lost 7 bases, and 8 bases stayed unmatched. The CDR3 is 15 amino acids. CDR3 DNA sequence: TGTGCCAGCAGCCAGGGGGGACTAGTCGTGAATGAGCAGTTCTTC. Its protein is CASSQGGLVVNEQFF.

The chain carries TRBV11-2 and TRBJ2-7, with 9 bases lining up with TRBD2. CDR1 and CDR2 (germline): SGHAT, FQNNGV. This CDR3 comprises 18 residues. With V trimmed by 3 bases and J by 0 bases, 12 bases remained unmatched. The CDR3 DNA sequence: TGTGCCAGCAGCTTCTGGGTTAGCGGGGGAGAATCCTCCTACGAGCAGTACTTC. It codes for CASSFWVSGGESSYEQYF. Complete variable domain (other parts from reference TRBV11-2 and TRBJ2-7): EAGVAQSPRYKIIEKRQSVAFWCNPISGHATLYWYQQILGQGPKLLIQFQNNGVVDDSQLPKDRFSAERLKGVDSTLKIQPAKLEDSAVYLCASSFWVSGGESSYEQYFGPGTRLTVT.

The genes are TRBV5-1 and TRBJ1-1; tentatively, D is TRBD1 (6 bases). V dropped 7 bases and J dropped 9 bases, with 16 bases sitting between them. Germline lookup yields CDR1 SGHRS and CDR2 YFSETQ. The CDR3 is 12 residues long. The CDR3 DNA reads as TGCGCCAGCGGGGAAGGACAGTCCCAAGCTTTCTTT. It translates to CASGEGQSQAFF.

The J gene is TRBJ1-2, the V gene TRBV28; no reliable D call. The CDR3 runs 13 residues. CDR1 is MDHEN, CDR2 SYDVKM, per germline. Trimming cost V 2 bases and J 6 bases, with 10 bases left between them. The CDR3 DNA is TGTGCCAGCAGTTTAAATCTAGCGGATGGCTACACCTTC. This gives the protein CASSLNLADGYTF.

The genes are TRBV19 and TRBJ2-1; TRBD2 agrees at 13 bases. CDR1 and CDR2 (germline): LNHDA, SQIVND (reference sequence). The V segment lost 5 bases and the J segment 8 bases; nucleotides outside the gene matches: 18. The CDR3 runs 19 residues. The CDR3 protein is CASSARSGILAGGPDEQFF. For the CDR3, the DNA is TGTGCCAGTAGTGCCCGCTCTGGAATACTAGCGGGAGGGCCCGATGAGCAGTTCTTC. The full variable domain, with the rest looked up from reference TRBV19 and TRBJ2-1, is DGGITQSPKYLFRKEGQNVTLSCEQNLNHDAMYWYRQDPGQGLRLIYYSQIVNDFQKGDIAEGYSVSREKKESFPLTVTSAQKNPTAFYLCASSARSGILAGGPDEQFFGPGTRLTVL.

This clone was counted between two and nine times. The J gene is TRBJ1-1, the V gene TRBV27; TRBD1 matches at 7 bases. The germline gives CDR1 MNHEY, CDR2 SMNVEV (reference sequence). The CDR3 sequence is 14 residues long. The V and J ends lost 7 bases and 0 bases, in that order; junction bases with no gene match: 5. CDR3 nucleotide sequence: TGTGCCAGCACTCAGGGGGGCATGAACACTGAAGCTTTCTTT. Protein sequence: CASTQGGMNTEAFF.

The sample holds one count of this clone. V gene TRBV7-9 combines with J gene TRBJ2-1, with D tentatively TRBD1 (5 bases). Trimming took 5 bases from V and 8 from J, leaving 16 bases between them. The CDR3 spans 14 residues. CDR1 and CDR2 from the germline V gene are SEHNR and FQNEAQ (reference sequence). The CDR3 is CASSQVRLRDEQFF. The DNA of the CDR3 is TGTGCCAGCAGCCAAGTCCGCCTCAGGGATGAGCAGTTCTTC.

In DNA, the CDR3 is TGTGCCAGCAGCCCTCACACAGCAAGCATAAACACTGAAGCTTTCTTT. As protein: CASSPHTASINTEAFF. The chain carries TRBV13 and TRBJ1-1; D unclear. Germline V lookup: CDR1 PRHDT, CDR2 FYEKMQ (reference sequence). V was trimmed by 5 bases and J by 2 bases, leaving 18 bases between them. The CDR3 runs to 16 residues.

The chain combines TRBV12-3 or TRBV12-4 with TRBJ1-6, with D tentatively TRBD1 (6 bases). V was clipped by 5 bases and J by 7 bases, with 9 bases between them. This CDR3 is 13 amino acids long. The DNA for the CDR3 is TGTGCCAGCAGTAGGACAGACAATTCACCCCTCCACTTT. Translating gives CASSRTDNSPLHF.

The chain recombines TRBV2 with TRBJ1-4; D might be TRBD1 (5 bases). The V end lost 6 bases, the J end lost 3 bases, and 14 bases lay between the germline ends. The CDR3 has 15 residues. The V gene's germline CDR1 is SNHLY and CDR2 FYNNEI. The CDR3 region is CASSVLGASNEKLFF. Written as DNA, the CDR3 is TGTGCCAGCAGCGTCTTAGGGGCCTCTAATGAAAAACTGTTTTTT.

The rearrangement joins TRBV5-1 to TRBJ1-2; the D gene is possibly TRBD1 (6 bases). Trimming cost V 4 bases and J 2 bases, with 15 bases left between them. From germline, CDR1 is SGHRS and CDR2 YFSETQ. This CDR3 has 15 amino acids. The CDR3: CASSRGAGLNYGYTF. The CDR3 bases are TGCGCCAGCAGCCGGGGGGCAGGATTAAACTATGGCTACACCTTC.

The chain joins TRBV6-5 to TRBJ1-2, with D maybe TRBD1 (6 bases). Per germline, CDR1 MNHEY and CDR2 SVGAGI. V dropped 4 bases and J dropped 4 bases, with 13 bases sitting between them. The CDR3 is 14 amino acids. CDR3 DNA: TGTGCCAGCAGTTCTGGGGGCATGGGCTATGGCTACACCTTC. Protein sequence: CASSSGGMGYGYTF.

This clone has just one count. The gene calls are TRBV6-5 and TRBJ2-7; 7 bases map to TRBD1. From germline, CDR1 is MNHEY and CDR2 SVGAGI. The J segment lost 3 bases and the V segment lost 6 bases, leaving 8 bases of the junction unmatched. The CDR3 totals 14 residues. The CDR3 region has the DNA TGTGCCAGCAGAGCCGGGACAGACGACTACGAGCAGTACTTC. It encodes CASRAGTDDYEQYF.

About this clone itself: The conserved phenylalanine or tryptophan normally closing the CDR3 is absent here, so this likely arose from a read error. The chain carries TRBV29-1 and TRBJ1-2; maybe TRBD1 (5 bases). Germline CDR1 SQVTM, CDR2 ANQGSEA. There are 14 residues in the CDR3. Trimming removed 4 bases at V and 4 bases at J, with 16 bases between. The CDR3 DNA follows: TGCAGCGTTGCCGAACAGGCCTCCTCCTATGGCTACACCTCC. Amino acids: CSVAEQASSYGYTS.

The CDR3: CASSHRGDSGNTIYF. The CDR3 DNA is TGTGCCAGCAGCCACAGGGGTGACTCTGGAAACACCATATATTTT. The rearrangement joins TRBV13 to TRBJ1-3, with 7 bases lining up with TRBD1. CDR3 size: 15 residues. V lost 5 bases, J lost 0 bases, and 4 bases stayed unmatched. Germline CDR1 and CDR2: PRHDT and FYEKMQ (reference sequence).

The chain combines TRBV24-1 with TRBJ2-2; D is undetermined. V dropped 2 bases and J dropped 4 bases, with 7 bases sitting between them. The CDR3 totals 14 residues. The V gene's germline CDR1 is KGHDR and CDR2 SFDVKD. This CDR3 reads CATSDSRSTGELFF. The CDR3 coding sequence is TGTGCCACCAGTGATTCTCGGAGCACCGGGGAGCTGTTTTTT.

The chain uses TRBV9 and TRBJ2-5; possible D gene TRBD1, 8 bases. V lost 2 bases and J lost 7, with 15 bases in between. Germline values: CDR1 SGDLS, CDR2 YYNGEE. The CDR3 spans 14 residues. CDR3 nucleotides: TGTGCCAGCAGCGTTTCTTACAGGGGGGGGACCCAGTACTTC. Protein sequence: CASSVSYRGGTQYF. Complete variable domain (other parts from reference TRBV9 and TRBJ2-5): DSGVTQTPKHLITATGQRVTLRCSPRSGDLSVYWYQQSLDQGLQFLIQYYNGEERAKGNILERFSAQQFPDLHSELNLSSLELGDSALYFCASSVSYRGGTQYFGPGTRLLVL.

This chain links TRBV2 with TRBJ2-7; 7 positions match TRBD1. There are 13 residues in the CDR3. The junction had 5 bases not matched to a gene; V was cut back by 6 bases and J by 3 bases. The germline CDR1 and CDR2 sequences are SNHLY and FYNNEI. The DNA for the CDR3 is TGTGCCAGCAGCCCGGGACAGAGCTACGAGCAGTACTTC. It is translated as CASSPGQSYEQYF.

The V call is TRBV6-5, the J call TRBJ2-7; a weak D match, TRBD2 (6 bases). In germline, CDR1 is MNHEY, CDR2 SVGAGI. Trimming removed 6 bases at V and 5 bases at J, with 14 bases between. This CDR3 region has 13 residues. Here the CDR3 DNA reads TGTGCCAGCAGGTCCCGGGGGTGGGACGAGCAGTACTTC. Its translation: CASRSRGWDEQYF.

This clone occurred once. The V gene is TRBV7-8, the J gene TRBJ2-5; 11 nucleotides line up with TRBD2. The CDR3 contains 16 residues. The junction had 10 bases not matched to a gene; V was cut back by 5 bases and J by 5 bases. Germline V gives CDR1 SGHVS, CDR2 FQNEAQ. CDR3 in amino acids: CASSQRLAGLLETQYF. The CDR3 coding sequence is TGTGCCAGCAGCCAACGACTAGCGGGACTTTTGGAGACCCAGTACTTC.

The rearrangement joins TRBV28 to TRBJ1-3; a weak D match, TRBD1 (5 bases). Germline CDR1 reads MDHEN; CDR2 reads SYDVKM. V shed 9 bases and J shed 2 bases, with 14 bases lying between them. There are 14 residues in the CDR3. The CDR3 sequence: CASSSGGPGNTIYF. CDR3 coding DNA: TGTGCCAGTTCAAGCGGGGGACCTGGAAACACCATATATTTT.